Below are 5 T cell receptor beta chains sequenced from a single sample in a study of blood T cell repertoires in COVID-19. Measured with immunoSEQ multiplex PCR; TCRdb has only the in-frame clones, and not every one. The sample has hundreds of thousands of clones; around 88% are singletons. Input material: peripheral blood. These TCRs come from a woman between 70 and 85 years old with COVID-19, enrolled during active disease.

This chain joins TRBV4-1 and TRBJ2-7; D possibly corresponds to TRBD1 (6 bases). Germline assignment: CDR1 MGHRA and CDR2 YSYEKL. This CDR3 is built from 15 residues. V was trimmed by 0 bases and J by 2 bases, leaving 11 bases between them. CDR3 protein: CASSQERQDTYEQYF. The CDR3 nucleotides are TGCGCCAGCAGCCAAGAGAGACAGGACACCTACGAGCAGTACTTC.

This clone was counted only a few times. This rearrangement joins TRBV7-6 to TRBJ1-2; a weak D match, TRBD1 (5 bases). Germline CDR1 is SGHVS and CDR2 is FNYEAQ. The V gene lost 5 bases and the J gene lost 8 bases, with 15 bases spanning the gap. The CDR3 spans 13 residues. The CDR3 bases are TGTGCCAGCAGCCCAGCAGGGTTCGTAGGCTACACCTTC. Its protein product is CASSPAGFVGYTF.

The gene calls are TRBV28 and TRBJ2-1; 9 bases agree with TRBD2. Germline CDR1 reads MDHEN; CDR2 reads SYDVKM. J gave up 4 bases and V 6 bases, and 4 bases lay outside the gene matches. The CDR3 is made up of 14 amino acids. The CDR3 DNA reads as TGTGCCAGCAGCTTAGCGGGGGATTACAATGAGCAGTTCTTC. Translated: CASSLAGDYNEQFF.

The rearrangement links TRBV2 to TRBJ2-3; 11 bases align to TRBD2. With 5 bases clipped from V and 3 bases from J, the junction kept 1 base outside the gene matches. The CDR3 covers 14 residues. CDR1 is SNHLY, CDR2 FYNNEI, per germline. The CDR3 sequence: CASSRLAGTDTQYF. As DNA, the CDR3 is TGTGCCAGCAGTCGACTAGCGGGGACAGATACGCAGTATTTT.

V usage is TRBV5-1 and J usage is TRBJ2-3; tentatively, D is TRBD2 (6 bases). Germline V gives CDR1 SGHRS, CDR2 YFSETQ. The length of the CDR3 is 15 residues. The V end lost 4 bases, the J end lost 0 bases, and 12 bases lay between the germline ends. The CDR3 protein is CASSRTSLSTDTQYF. CDR3 coding DNA: TGCGCCAGCAGCCGAACTAGCCTGAGCACAGATACGCAGTATTTT. The full variable domain, with the rest looked up from reference TRBV5-1 and TRBJ2-3, is KAGVTQTPRYLIKTRGQQVTLSCSPISGHRSVSWYQQTPGQGLQFLFEYFSETQRNKGNFPGRFSGRQFSNSRSEMNVSTLELGDSALYLCASSRTSLSTDTQYFGPGTRLTVL.